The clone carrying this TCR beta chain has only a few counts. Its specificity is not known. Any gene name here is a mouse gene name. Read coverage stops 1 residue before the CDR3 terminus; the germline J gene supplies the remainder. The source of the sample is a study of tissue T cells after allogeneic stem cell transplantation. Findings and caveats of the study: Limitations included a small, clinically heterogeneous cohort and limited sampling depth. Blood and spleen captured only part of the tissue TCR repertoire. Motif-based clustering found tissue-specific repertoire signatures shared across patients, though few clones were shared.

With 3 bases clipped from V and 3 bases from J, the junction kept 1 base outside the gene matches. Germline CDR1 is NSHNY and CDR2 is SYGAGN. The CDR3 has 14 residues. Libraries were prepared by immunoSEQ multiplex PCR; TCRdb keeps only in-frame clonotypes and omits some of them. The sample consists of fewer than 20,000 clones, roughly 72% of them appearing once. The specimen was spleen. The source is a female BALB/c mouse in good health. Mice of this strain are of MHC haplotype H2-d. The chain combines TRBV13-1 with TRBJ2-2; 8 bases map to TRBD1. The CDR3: CASSGGQDTGQLYF. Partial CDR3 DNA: TGTGCCAGCAGTGGGGGACAGGACACCGGGCAGCTCTAC.